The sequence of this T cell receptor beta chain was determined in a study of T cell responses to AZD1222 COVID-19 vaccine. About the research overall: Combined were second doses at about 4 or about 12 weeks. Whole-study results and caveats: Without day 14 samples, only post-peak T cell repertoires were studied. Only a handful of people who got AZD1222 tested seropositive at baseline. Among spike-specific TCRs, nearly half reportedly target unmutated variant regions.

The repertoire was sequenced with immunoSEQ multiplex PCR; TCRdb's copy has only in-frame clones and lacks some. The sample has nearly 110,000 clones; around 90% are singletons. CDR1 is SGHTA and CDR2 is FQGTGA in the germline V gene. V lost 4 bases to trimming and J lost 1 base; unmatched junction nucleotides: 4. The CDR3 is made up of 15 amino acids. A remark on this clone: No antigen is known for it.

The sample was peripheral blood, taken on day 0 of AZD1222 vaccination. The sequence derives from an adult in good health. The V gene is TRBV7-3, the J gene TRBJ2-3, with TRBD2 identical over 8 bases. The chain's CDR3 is CASSSAGARTDTQYF. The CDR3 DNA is TGTGCCAGCAGCTCAGCGGGGGCTCGCACAGATACGCAGTATTTT.